This T cell receptor beta chain was sequenced during a study of T-cell memory formation after mild COVID-19 listed by TCRdb under 2021. About the full investigation: Most TCR sequence clusters were specific to one of the two donors. T-cell clones expanding and contracting after mild COVID-19 in a couple of donors were tracked by longitudinal TCRalpha and TCRbeta repertoire sequencing. Two young, previously healthy adult volunteers made up the cohort, one male and one female.

Ficoll-Paque density gradient centrifugation was the method used to isolate PBMCs. Turning to this clonotype: This clone's antigen is unknown. Base qualities are not recorded, but no much larger clone differs from it by a single base.

TCRdb records Illumina NovaSeq 6000 as the sequencer. TCRalpha and TCRbeta cDNA libraries were constructed by 5'RACE with constant-segment primers, with sample barcodes and unique molecular identifiers being introduced. Trizol reagent was used to extract RNA from every sample. Amplification of the libraries took two PCR steps, and the second step added a second sample barcode plus Illumina TruSeq adapters. Sequencing of libraries was performed on an Illumina NovaSeq with 2 x 150 bp paired-end reads. Regarding the original processing steps: The reads were demultiplexed and collapsed into UMI-guided consensus sequences using migec v1.2.7. With mixcr v2.1.11, UMI consensuses were aligned to TRA and TRB V and J templates and assembled into clonotypes. Clonotypes were classified as expanded or contracted when called significant by both edgeR and NoisET, with noise models trained on biological replicates. For edgeR calls, the thresholds were a false discovery rate-adjusted p below 0.01 and a log2 fold-change of 1. PCA with hierarchical clustering of max-normalized trajectories of the 1000 most abundant clonotypes was used as exploratory dynamics analysis. The CD4 or CD8 phenotype of responding clones was assigned using the separately sequenced CD4+ and CD8+ repertoires. The public sequencing data were trimmed at Q25 with fastp and processed into clonotypes with MiXCR by TCRdb, which kept only in-frame beta chains. One record per CDR3 amino acid sequence lists the most common genes and DNA. The V and J calls reflect TCRdb's pipeline rather than the authors' work. The sample table contains fewer than 400,000 distinct CDR3 sequences; only one count was recorded for roughly 13% of them. The ten largest make up around a fifth of the sample.

The full study reports these points: Some responding clones were detected in pre-infection memory, which suggested that pre-existing cross-reactive memory T cells had joined the SARS-CoV-2 response. Whether the second-wave clones peaking on day 37 were SARS-CoV-2 specific was not confirmed. Contracting CD4+ clones were located mainly in the CM and EM memory subsets, whereas CD8+ clones were found to be enriched in EMRA. From day 15 to 85, contracting clones showed balanced CD4/CD8 phenotypes, whereas a second wave of clones that expanded from day 15 to 37 leaned towards CD4+. The study covered only a couple of mild cases, and larger cohorts including severe cases with pre-infection samples were considered necessary.

The sequencing input was PBMCs or a T cell subset sorted from them (not recorded which). The clonotype was recovered from a man younger than 30 who had mild COVID-19 (a few samples of this study predate the infection). The sample titles of this study are shuffled in the database, so cell type and time point are left out; the donor was told from shared clones.

The DNA sequence is TGTGCCACGTCCGGGACAGGGATGAATTCACCCCTCCACTTT. It encodes CATSGTGMNSPLHF. Rearrangement joined TRBV19 to TRBJ1-6; 9 bases in between match TRBD1. Taken from cysteine to phenylalanine, the CDR3 has 14 residues. Only the CDR3 portion is preserved as DNA: 42 bases, with reading frame beginning at the first base. From V the trimming removes 10 bases and from J it removes 7 bases, while the gene matches leave 8 bases of the junction unaccounted for. Via the germline V gene (reference sequence), CDR1 is LNHDA and CDR2 SQIVND.